What follows are 16 T cell receptor beta chains derived from one specimen sequenced in a study of blood T cell repertoires in COVID-19. TCRdb keeps only in-frame clones here, not all; method: immunoSEQ multiplex PCR. In the table there are 90,000 or so clones, roughly 84% of which are singletons. The sequenced sample consisted of peripheral blood. All receptors come from a man between 60 and 75 years old with acute or convalescent COVID-19.

Regarding this clone: A read error may account for a junction end that differs from germline. The chain combines TRBV6-1 with TRBJ1-2, with a tentative D call TRBD1 (6 bases). The CDR3 consists of 16 residues. CDR1 and CDR2 (germline): MNHNS, SASEGT. CDR3 bases: TGTGCCAGCTGTGAAGGGCGGGGGGCAGGGCTTTATGGCTACACCTTC. Residues: CASCEGRGAGLYGYTF.

Here the CDR3 reads CASSWQDTEAFF. The CDR3 DNA is TGTGCCAGCAGTTGGCAGGACACTGAAGCTTTCTTT. This chain uses TRBV6-6 with TRBJ1-1; D not resolved. The germline V and J ends were trimmed by 4 bases and 3 bases, with 6 bases remaining between them. The CDR3 is 12 residues long. Germline CDR1 MNHNY, CDR2 SVGAGI (reference sequence).

This chain uses TRBV11-2 with TRBJ2-1; TRBD2 matches 7 bases. Germline-derived CDR1 and CDR2 are SGHAT and FQNNGV. CDR3 length equals 15 residues. V lost 1 base and J lost 4; bases outside the gene matches: 4. CDR3 protein: CASSLGSGRYNEQFF. CDR3 bases: TGTGCCAGCAGCTTAGGTAGCGGGCGTTACAATGAGCAGTTCTTC. Full variable domain (rest looked up from reference TRBV11-2 and TRBJ2-1): EAGVAQSPRYKIIEKRQSVAFWCNPISGHATLYWYQQILGQGPKLLIQFQNNGVVDDSQLPKDRFSAERLKGVDSTLKIQPAKLEDSAVYLCASSLGSGRYNEQFFGPGTRLTVL.

The chain joins TRBV6-5 to TRBJ1-5, with 7 bases fitting TRBD1. J was trimmed by 0 bases and V by 4 bases; bases with no gene match: 3. This CDR3 is built from 15 residues. CDR1 is MNHEY, CDR2 SVGAGI, per germline. The CDR3 DNA reads TGTGCCAGCAGTTGGGACAGACCTAGCAATCAGCCCCAGCATTTT. It translates to CASSWDRPSNQPQHF.

The J gene is TRBJ2-3, the V gene TRBV7-2; tentative D call: TRBD1 (5 bases). The CDR3 extends over 13 amino acids. The germline CDR1 and CDR2 sequences are SGHTA and FQGNSA. With 3 bases removed from V and 2 bases from J, the gap between germline ends came to 6 bases. CDR3 loop: CASSLGHTDTQYF. As DNA, the CDR3 is TGTGCCAGCAGCTTGGGGCACACAGATACGCAGTATTTT.

The chain joins TRBV19 to TRBJ1-2; D perhaps matches TRBD1 (5 bases). Trimming shortened V by 3 bases and J by 4 bases, and 12 bases separated the two germline ends. The CDR3 totals 14 residues. From germline, CDR1 is LNHDA and CDR2 SQIVND (reference sequence). As DNA, the CDR3 is TGTGCCAGTAGTATCGCAGGGTTTTCCTATGGCTACACCTTC. Translating gives CASSIAGFSYGYTF. The full variable domain, in which reference TRBV19 and TRBJ1-2 provide the parts outside the CDR3, is DGGITQSPKYLFRKEGQNVTLSCEQNLNHDAMYWYRQDPGQGLRLIYYSQIVNDFQKGDIAEGYSVSREKKESFPLTVTSAQKNPTAFYLCASSIAGFSYGYTFGSGTRLTVV.

The rearrangement joins TRBV2 to TRBJ2-1; TRBD1 is a possible D gene (5 bases). Per the germline V gene, CDR1 is SNHLY and CDR2 is FYNNEI. This CDR3 is 15 amino acids long. Trimming removed 1 base at V and 4 bases at J, with 11 bases between. As DNA, the CDR3 is TGTGCCAGCAGTGAAGAAGCAGGGATATACAATGAGCAGTTCTTC. Amino acid sequence: CASSEEAGIYNEQFF. Full variable domain (outside the CDR3, taken from reference TRBV2 and TRBJ2-1): EPEVTQTPSHQVTQMGQEVILRCVPISNHLYFYWYRQILGQKVEFLVSFYNNEISEKSEIFDDQFSVERPDGSNFTLKIRSTKLEDSAMYFCASSEEAGIYNEQFFGPGTRLTVL.

The V call is TRBV19, the J call TRBJ2-1; tentative D call: TRBD1 (6 bases). Germline V gene sequence: CDR1 LNHDA, CDR2 SQIVND (reference sequence). This CDR3 spans 11 amino acids. With 7 bases removed from V and 8 bases from J, the gap between germline ends came to 9 bases. CDR3 sequence reads: CASTTGYEQFF. The CDR3 region has the DNA TGTGCCAGTACCACAGGGTATGAGCAGTTCTTC.

The V call is TRBV5-1, the J call TRBJ1-4; weak D call: TRBD1 (5 bases). The CDR3 loop spans 15 amino acids. The V gene lost 1 base and the J gene lost 5 bases, with 12 bases spanning the gap. Germline lookup yields CDR1 SGHRS and CDR2 YFSETQ. The CDR3 region is CASSLRGEGNEKLFF. Here the CDR3 DNA reads TGCGCCAGCAGCTTGCGAGGGGAGGGCAATGAAAAACTGTTTTTT.

This clone has a single count. This chain connects TRBV27 to TRBJ1-1; D is uncertain. The CDR3 runs to 14 residues. CDR1 is MNHEY and CDR2 is SMNVEV in the germline V gene (reference sequence). V was shortened by 11 bases and J by 4 bases, with 20 bases between the two germline ends. The CDR3 sequence is CARSGHSFFTEAFF. Written as DNA, the CDR3 is TGTGCCCGCTCTGGCCACAGTTTCTTCACTGAAGCTTTCTTT.

V and J are TRBV30 and TRBJ1-5, with D unresolved. The CDR3 runs 16 residues. Trimming removed 1 base from V and 2 bases from J, with 15 bases in between. Germline V gene data show CDR1 as GTSNPN and CDR2 as SVGIG (reference sequence). CDR3 DNA: TGTGCCTGGAGTGCCCTAGGGAGGAGAGGCAATCAGCCCCAGCATTTT. This sequence encodes CAWSALGRRGNQPQHF. The full variable domain, its missing parts supplied by reference TRBV30 and TRBJ1-5, is SQTIHQWPATLVQPVGSPLSLECTVEGTSNPNLYWYRQAAGRGLQLLFYSVGIGQISSEVPQNLSASRPQDRQFILSSKKLLLSDSGFYLCAWSALGRRGNQPQHFGDGTRLSIL.

This chain connects TRBV7-9 to TRBJ1-1; D is unclear. Trimming cost V 5 bases and J 6 bases, with 16 bases left between them. CDR1 SEHNR and CDR2 FQNEAQ come from the germline V gene (reference sequence). The CDR3 totals 14 residues. CDR3 in DNA: TGTGCCAGCAGCCCCGGGAAGGGCCGTGCTGAAGCTTTCTTT. Encoded protein: CASSPGKGRAEAFF.

This clone was counted once. The chain is built from TRBV4-1 and TRBJ1-2; D unresolved. The germline gives CDR1 MGHRA, CDR2 YSYEKL. The CDR3 totals 14 residues. Trimming stripped 3 bases from V and 8 bases from J, with 16 bases between. CDR3 bases: TGCGCCAGCAGCCAGGGGTCGGGGAGACTGGGCTACACCTTC. Protein: CASSQGSGRLGYTF.

The CDR3 loop reads CASSEASSYNSPLHF. The CDR3 DNA is TGTGCCAGCAGTGAAGCCAGCTCCTATAATTCACCCCTCCACTTT. The chain carries TRBV6-1 and TRBJ1-6; D is undetermined. Germline loops: CDR1 MNHNS, CDR2 SASEGT. CDR3 length: 15 residues. V was pared by 0 bases and J by 0 bases, with 3 bases between.

V is TRBV9 and J is TRBJ2-1, with 10 bases aligning to TRBD1. V dropped 3 bases and J dropped 7; count of bases not matched to a gene: 10. This CDR3 has 16 residues. Germline V gives CDR1 SGDLS, CDR2 YYNGEE. CDR3 nucleotides: TGTGCCAGCAGCGGGGCCGCGACAGGGGGCCGTAATGAGCAGTTCTTC. It encodes CASSGAATGGRNEQFF.

This clone was observed once. J is TRBJ1-6 and V is TRBV10-1, with 7 bases fitting TRBD1. Germline V gene lookup returns CDR1 WNHNN and CDR2 SYGVQD (reference sequence). V shed 3 bases and J 7 bases; nucleotides not matched to a gene: 9. The CDR3 is made up of 16 amino acids. CDR3 in amino acids: CASSDTTGRGNSPLHF. The CDR3 DNA sequence: TGCGCCAGCAGTGACACGACAGGGAGAGGCAATTCACCCCTCCACTTT.